A selection of T cell receptor beta chains follows, all from one sample in a study of read filtering for tumor transcriptome and immune sequencing. TCRdb itself ran the reads through MiXCR, one entry per CDR3 protein. The sample carries about 39,000 distinct CDR3 sequences, 14% recorded once. Sequencing was done on a sample of a population of CD138-negative cells sorted from bone marrow. The receptor source for this set is a donor at least 40 years old with multiple myeloma. Each CDR3 is given with its conserved first and last residue. Each record gives: V gene, clone size, D gene, J gene, CDR3 DNA, CDR3 protein. A D gene is named only where the DNA matches it firmly. For some rows the clone size is stated as once, few or many, or as a class when expanded; others skip it.

v_call: TRBV7-3
clone_size: many
d_call: -
j_call: TRBJ2-3
cdr3_nt: TGTGCCAGCAGCCCGGGGGGCACAGATACGCAGTATTTT
cdr3_aa: CASSPGGTDTQYF

v_call: TRBV7-3
clone_size: many
d_call: -
j_call: TRBJ2-2
cdr3_nt: TGTGCCAGCAGCTTCCCGAACACCGGGGAGCTGTTTTTT
cdr3_aa: CASSFPNTGELFF

v_call: TRBV14
clone_size: many
d_call: -
j_call: TRBJ2-7
cdr3_nt: TGTGCCAGCAGCCCAGGATACGAGCAGTACTTC
cdr3_aa: CASSPGYEQYF

v_call: TRBV20-1
clone_size: many
d_call: -
j_call: TRBJ2-6
cdr3_nt: TGCAGTGCTAGAGAAAAAGGTTACTCTGGGGCCAACGTCCTGACTTTC
cdr3_aa: CSAREKGYSGANVLTF

v_call: TRBV6-5
clone_size: many
d_call: -
j_call: TRBJ2-3
cdr3_nt: TGTGCCAGCAGACTGAACAGGGCCAGCACAGATACGCAGTATTTT
cdr3_aa: CASRLNRASTDTQYF

v_call: TRBV18
clone_size: many
d_call: -
j_call: TRBJ2-1
cdr3_nt: TGTGCCAGCTCCCAACCGGGCCTTTTGTTCTTC
cdr3_aa: CASSQPGLLFF

v_call: TRBV10-2
clone_size: many
d_call: -
j_call: TRBJ1-5
cdr3_nt: TGCGCCAGCAGTGAACCTAATCAGCCCCAGCATTTT
cdr3_aa: CASSEPNQPQHF

v_call: TRBV2
clone_size: many
d_call: -
j_call: TRBJ1-1
cdr3_nt: TGTGCCAGCAGTGAAGGCCAGGGTCCTGAAGCTTTCTTT
cdr3_aa: CASSEGQGPEAFF

v_call: TRBV28
clone_size: many
d_call: -
j_call: TRBJ1-5
cdr3_nt: TGTGCCAGCAGTAGCCGTTATAGCAATCAGCCCCAGCATTTT
cdr3_aa: CASSSRYSNQPQHF

v_call: TRBV18
clone_size: many
d_call: -
j_call: TRBJ2-3
cdr3_nt: TGTGCCAGCTCACCACGGAGCGAAGCGCAGTATTTT
cdr3_aa: CASSPRSEAQYF

v_call: TRBV29-1
clone_size: many
d_call: -
j_call: TRBJ2-2
cdr3_nt: TGCAGCGTTGTCGACAGTCCGAACACCGGGGAGCTGTTTTTT
cdr3_aa: CSVVDSPNTGELFF

v_call: TRBV4-1
clone_size: few
d_call: TRBD2
j_call: TRBJ2-7
cdr3_nt: TGCGCCAGCAGCCAAATTAGCGGGGTCTACGAGCAGTACTTC
cdr3_aa: CASSQISGVYEQYF

v_call: TRBV6-1
clone_size: many
d_call: -
j_call: TRBJ2-3
cdr3_nt: TGTGCCAGCAGTGAAAACAGGGAGGTAGATACGCAGTATTTT
cdr3_aa: CASSENREVDTQYF

v_call: TRBV19
clone_size: many
d_call: TRBD2
j_call: TRBJ2-1
cdr3_nt: TGTGCCAGTAGAAACGGACTAGCCTACAATGAGCAGTTCTTC
cdr3_aa: CASRNGLAYNEQFF

v_call: TRBV20-1
clone_size: few
d_call: -
j_call: TRBJ1-4
cdr3_nt: TGCAGTGCTAGAGCCCGGGACCCTGGGTATGAAAAACTGATTTTT
cdr3_aa: CSARARDPGYEKLIF

v_call: TRBV20-1
clone_size: few
d_call: TRBD1
j_call: TRBJ1-1
cdr3_nt: TGCAGTGCTAGAGATGTAGGGACAGGGGGTCCCGCTGAAGCTTTCTTT
cdr3_aa: CSARDVGTGGPAEAFF

v_call: TRBV24-1
clone_size: many
d_call: -
j_call: TRBJ2-3
cdr3_nt: TGTGCCACCAGTGTCGCGGGGAGTTGGAATACGCAGTATTTT
cdr3_aa: CATSVAGSWNTQYF

v_call: TRBV5-1
clone_size: many
d_call: TRBD2
j_call: TRBJ2-5
cdr3_nt: TGCGCCAGCAGCTCCTCCGGGACTAGAGGGGAGACCCAGTACTTC
cdr3_aa: CASSSSGTRGETQYF

v_call: TRBV4-2
clone_size: many
d_call: -
j_call: TRBJ2-5
cdr3_nt: TGTGCCAGCAGCCAAGATAGTCCCCAAGAGACCCAGTACTTC
cdr3_aa: CASSQDSPQETQYF

v_call: TRBV7-8
clone_size: many
d_call: TRBD1
j_call: TRBJ1-5
cdr3_nt: TGTGCCAGCAGCGGTACCGGGACAGGGGGCCGTCAGCCCCAGCATTTT
cdr3_aa: CASSGTGTGGRQPQHF

v_call: TRBV10-2
clone_size: medium-sized
d_call: -
j_call: TRBJ1-6
cdr3_nt: TGCGCCAGCAGTGAGTCAAAGAATTCACCCCTCCACTTT
cdr3_aa: CASSESKNSPLHF

v_call: TRBV7-3
clone_size: many
d_call: -
j_call: TRBJ1-6
cdr3_nt: TGTGCCAGCAGCCCGCCCCGGGACGGGAATTCACCCCTCCACTTT
cdr3_aa: CASSPPRDGNSPLHF

v_call: TRBV5-1
clone_size: many
d_call: -
j_call: TRBJ2-7
cdr3_nt: TGCGCCAGCAGCGCGCTTTCACACTCCTACGAGCAGTACTTC
cdr3_aa: CASSALSHSYEQYF

v_call: TRBV27
clone_size: few
d_call: -
j_call: TRBJ2-1
cdr3_nt: TGTGCCAGCATGTCGGGACGGACCATCTACAATGAGCAGTTCTTC
cdr3_aa: CASMSGRTIYNEQFF

v_call: TRBV28
clone_size: many
d_call: -
j_call: TRBJ2-2
cdr3_nt: TGTGCCAGCACCCAAGGGGGAAGGACCGGGGAGCTGTTTTTT
cdr3_aa: CASTQGGRTGELFF

v_call: TRBV2
clone_size: many
d_call: -
j_call: TRBJ2-5
cdr3_nt: TGTGCCAGCAGTGACGATAAGGCTAGAAGAGACTTC
cdr3_aa: CASSDDKARRDF

v_call: TRBV7-3
clone_size: many
d_call: -
j_call: TRBJ2-2
cdr3_nt: TGTGCCAGCAGGCAGTCCTTGAACACCGGGGAGCTGTTTTTT
cdr3_aa: CASRQSLNTGELFF

v_call: TRBV6-6
clone_size: many
d_call: TRBD1
j_call: TRBJ2-7
cdr3_nt: TGTGCCAGCCGTCCACAAATTCAGGGGACAGGGACGTACGAGCAGTACTTC
cdr3_aa: CASRPQIQGTGTYEQYF

v_call: TRBV7-9
clone_size: -
d_call: -
j_call: TRBJ2-5
cdr3_nt: TGTGCCAGCAGCCGGGTAGCCCGAGAGACCCAGTACTTC
cdr3_aa: CASSRVARETQYF

v_call: TRBV20-1
clone_size: many
d_call: TRBD2
j_call: TRBJ2-7
cdr3_nt: TGCAGTGCTACAAGACTAGCGGGAGTGAGCGAGCAGTACTTC
cdr3_aa: CSATRLAGVSEQYF

v_call: TRBV6-5
clone_size: many
d_call: -
j_call: TRBJ2-2
cdr3_nt: TGTGCCAGCAGTGACGTGGCAATCTTTACCGGGGAGCTGTTTTTT
cdr3_aa: CASSDVAIFTGELFF

v_call: TRBV3-1
clone_size: many
d_call: TRBD2
j_call: TRBJ2-3
cdr3_nt: TGTGCCAGCAGCCGCGGGGGGCTTACGCAGTATTTT
cdr3_aa: CASSRGGLTQYF

v_call: TRBV7-3
clone_size: many
d_call: -
j_call: TRBJ2-1
cdr3_nt: TGTGCCAGCAGCTTACGGATCTCAGGGGTCAATGAGCAGTTCTTC
cdr3_aa: CASSLRISGVNEQFF

v_call: TRBV6-5
clone_size: many
d_call: TRBD2
j_call: TRBJ2-1
cdr3_nt: TGTGCCAGCAGTCTGACTAGCGGGACATACAATGAGCAGTTCTTC
cdr3_aa: CASSLTSGTYNEQFF

v_call: TRBV5-1
clone_size: many
d_call: -
j_call: TRBJ2-3
cdr3_nt: TGCGCCAGCAGCTTGGATGGCGGGACGGCCACAGATACGCAGTATTTT
cdr3_aa: CASSLDGGTATDTQYF

v_call: TRBV4-1
clone_size: -
d_call: -
j_call: TRBJ1-1
cdr3_nt: TGCGCCAGCAGCCCCTTTTCGACAGGAATGGACACTGAAGCTTTCTTC
cdr3_aa: CASSPFSTGMDTEAFF

v_call: TRBV5-1
clone_size: many
d_call: -
j_call: TRBJ2-5
cdr3_nt: TGCGCCAGCAGCCTCCAGGTCGGAGAGACCCAGTACTTC
cdr3_aa: CASSLQVGETQYF

v_call: TRBV15
clone_size: many
d_call: TRBD2
j_call: TRBJ2-4
cdr3_nt: TGTGCCACCAGCAGAGGCGGGACTAGCGAAAACATTCAGTACTTC
cdr3_aa: CATSRGGTSENIQYF

v_call: TRBV29-1
clone_size: many
d_call: -
j_call: TRBJ2-6
cdr3_nt: TGCAGCGTTGTGGTATGGGCCAACGTCCTGACTTTC
cdr3_aa: CSVVVWANVLTF

v_call: TRBV5-1
clone_size: many
d_call: -
j_call: TRBJ1-3
cdr3_nt: TGCGCCAGCAGGGGGGGGCCGGACTCTGGAAACACCATATATTTT
cdr3_aa: CASRGGPDSGNTIYF

v_call: TRBV3-1
clone_size: many
d_call: -
j_call: TRBJ2-3
cdr3_nt: TGTGCCAGCAGCCTTAACCCCGGGACCCGACACCATACGCAGTATTTT
cdr3_aa: CASSLNPGTRHHTQYF

v_call: TRBV7-2
clone_size: once
d_call: TRBD2
j_call: TRBJ2-2
cdr3_nt: TGTGCCAGCAGTCCCTCACTAGCGGGGACTGGGGAGCTGTTTTTT
cdr3_aa: CASSPSLAGTGELFF

v_call: TRBV20-1
clone_size: -
d_call: TRBD1
j_call: TRBJ1-5
cdr3_nt: TGCAGTGCTAGAGATGTGCGACAGGGGATTTGGCAGCCCCAGCATTTT
cdr3_aa: CSARDVRQGIWQPQHF

v_call: TRBV4-1
clone_size: few
d_call: -
j_call: TRBJ2-3
cdr3_nt: TGCGCCAGCAGCCACCAATTAGCAGGACTTAGCACAGATACGCAGTATTTT
cdr3_aa: CASSHQLAGLSTDTQYF

v_call: TRBV6-2/TRBV6-3
clone_size: many
d_call: -
j_call: TRBJ2-1
cdr3_nt: TGTGCCAGCAGTTACGCCAGCAGGACAGTCCCAGAGTCACAGCGGGTCTCGTACCACAATGAGCAGTTCTTC
cdr3_aa: CASSYASRTVPESQRVSYHNEQFF